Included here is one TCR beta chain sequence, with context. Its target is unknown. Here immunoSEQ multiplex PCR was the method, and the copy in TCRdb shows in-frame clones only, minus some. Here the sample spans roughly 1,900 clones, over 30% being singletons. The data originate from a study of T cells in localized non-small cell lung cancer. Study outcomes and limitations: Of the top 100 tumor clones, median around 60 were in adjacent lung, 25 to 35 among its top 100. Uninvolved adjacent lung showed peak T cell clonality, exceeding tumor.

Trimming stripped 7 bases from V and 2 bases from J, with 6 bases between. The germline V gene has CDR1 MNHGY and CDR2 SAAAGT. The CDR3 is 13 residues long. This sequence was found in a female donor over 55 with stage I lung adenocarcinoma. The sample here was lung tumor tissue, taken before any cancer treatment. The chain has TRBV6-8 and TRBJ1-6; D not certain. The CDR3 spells CASKNPYNSPLHF. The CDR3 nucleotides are TGTGCCAGCAAGAACCCCTATAATTCACCCCTCCACTTT.